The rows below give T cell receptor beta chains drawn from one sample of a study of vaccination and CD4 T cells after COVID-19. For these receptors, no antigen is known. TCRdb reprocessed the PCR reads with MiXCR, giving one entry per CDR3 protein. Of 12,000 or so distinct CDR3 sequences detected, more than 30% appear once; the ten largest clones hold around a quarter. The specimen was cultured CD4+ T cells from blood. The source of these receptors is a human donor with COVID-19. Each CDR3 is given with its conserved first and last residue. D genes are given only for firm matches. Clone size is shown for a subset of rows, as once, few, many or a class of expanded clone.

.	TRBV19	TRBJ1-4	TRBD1	TGTGCCAGTAGTATAGGAAGACAGGGCATAGGCGAAAAACTGTTTTTT	CASSIGRQGIGEKLFF
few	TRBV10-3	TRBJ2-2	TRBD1	TGTGCCACGACTGACAGGGCGGGCACCGGGGAGCTGTTTTTT	CATTDRAGTGELFF
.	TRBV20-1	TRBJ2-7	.	TGCAGTGCCCAGGCCGACGGATCCTACGAGCAGTACTTC	CSAQADGSYEQYF
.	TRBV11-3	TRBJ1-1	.	TGTGCCAGCAGCTTTAATCCCGTTGGCACTGAAGCTTTCTTT	CASSFNPVGTEAFF
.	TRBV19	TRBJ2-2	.	TGTGCCAGTAGGGGATTCGTCGGGGAGCTGTTTTTT	CASRGFVGELFF
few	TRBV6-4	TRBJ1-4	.	TGTGCCAGCAGGGGATGGACAGAACTTAATGAAAAACTGTTTTTT	CASRGWTELNEKLFF
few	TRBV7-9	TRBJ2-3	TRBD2	TGTGCCAGCAGCTTAGCGACTAGCGGCACAGATACGCAGTATTTT	CASSLATSGTDTQYF
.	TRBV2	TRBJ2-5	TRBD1	TGTGCCAGCAGTGGACCGGGACAGGGGGGTGAGACCCAGTACTTC	CASSGPGQGGETQYF
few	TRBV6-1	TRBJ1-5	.	TGTGCCAGCAGTCCGCCGGGGCCCCAGCATTTT	CASSPPGPQHF
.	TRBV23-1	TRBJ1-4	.	TGCGCCAGCAGTCAACGTCCAGCACAGACAACTAATGAAAAACTGTTTTTT	CASSQRPAQTTNEKLFF
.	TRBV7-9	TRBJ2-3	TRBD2	TGTGCCAGCGTATGGACTAGCGGGGGGAACGACACAGATACGCAGTATTTT	CASVWTSGGNDTDTQYF
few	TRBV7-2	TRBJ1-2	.	TGTGCCAGCAGCTTAAATTCAGGGACCTATGGCTACACCTTC	CASSLNSGTYGYTF
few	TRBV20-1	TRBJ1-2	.	TGCAGTGCTAGAGATCCGGGGTTCTATGGCTACACCTTC	CSARDPGFYGYTF
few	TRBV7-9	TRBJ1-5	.	TGTGCCAGCAGCCAAACGAGAGACAATCAGCCCCAGCATTTT	CASSQTRDNQPQHF
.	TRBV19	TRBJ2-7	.	TGTGCCAGTAGACCGAAGGGGGCCTACGAGCAGTACTTC	CASRPKGAYEQYF
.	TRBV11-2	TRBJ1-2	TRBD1	TGTGCCAGCAGCGACGGGGGGACAGTCTATGGCTACACCTTC	CASSDGGTVYGYTF
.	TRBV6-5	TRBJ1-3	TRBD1	TGTGCCAGCAGTTACAAAGTAGACAGGGCTGGAAACACCATATATTTT	CASSYKVDRAGNTIYF
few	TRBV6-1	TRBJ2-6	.	TGTGCCAGCAGTCCAGTGGGGGCCAACGTCCTGACTTTC	CASSPVGANVLTF
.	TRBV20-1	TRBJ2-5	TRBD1	TGCAGTGCTGAGTCCTCCCGGACAGGGGCAGAGACCCAGTACTTC	CSAESSRTGAETQYF
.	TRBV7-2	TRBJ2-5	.	TGTGCCGGCAGCTTAGTCCGCGCTCAAGAGACCCAGTACTTC	CAGSLVRAQETQYF
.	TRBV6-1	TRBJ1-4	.	TGTGCCAGCGGCCCCCTGACCGCTGAAAAACTGTTTTTT	CASGPLTAEKLFF
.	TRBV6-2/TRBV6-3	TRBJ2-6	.	TGTGCCAGCAGTTATCCGGCTTCCGGGGCCAACGTCCTGACTTTC	CASSYPASGANVLTF
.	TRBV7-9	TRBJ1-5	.	TGTGCCAGCAGCTCGGGTTTGCGGCCCCAGCATTTT	CASSSGLRPQHF
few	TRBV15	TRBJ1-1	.	TGTGCCACCAGCAACCGGCGATTGGGCACTGAAGCTTTCTTT	CATSNRRLGTEAFF
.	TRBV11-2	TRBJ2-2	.	TGTGCCAGCAGTCAGACCGGAGCCGGCACCGGGGAGCTGTTTTTT	CASSQTGAGTGELFF
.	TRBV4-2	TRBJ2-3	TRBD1	TGTGCCAGCAGCCGGGGACAGAGCACAGATACGCAGTATTTT	CASSRGQSTDTQYF
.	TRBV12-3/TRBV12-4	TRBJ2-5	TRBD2	TGTGCCAGCAGTGCCACTAGCGGGGGACTACTCAGCACCCAGTACTTC	CASSATSGGLLSTQYF
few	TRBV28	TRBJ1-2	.	TGTGCCAGCAGTTTATTGCAGGGACTCCAAAGAAGAGAAACCTTC	CASSLLQGLQRRETF
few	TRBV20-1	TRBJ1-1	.	TGCAGTGGGGTGAGGAACACTGAAGCTTTCTTT	CSGVRNTEAFF
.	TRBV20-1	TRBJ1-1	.	TGCAGTGCGCCACATGGCACCTTAAACACTGAAGCTTTCTTT	CSAPHGTLNTEAFF
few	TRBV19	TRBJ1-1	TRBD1	TGTGCCAGTAGTATTGGAGACAGGGCGAGCACTGAAGCTTTCTTT	CASSIGDRASTEAFF
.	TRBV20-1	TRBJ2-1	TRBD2	TGCAGTGCCACACCAGGACTAGCGGGGGGGTGGCAGTTCTTC	CSATPGLAGGWQFF
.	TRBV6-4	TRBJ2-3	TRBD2	TGTGCCAGCAGTGGGACTAGCGGGGCGGATACGCAGTATTTT	CASSGTSGADTQYF
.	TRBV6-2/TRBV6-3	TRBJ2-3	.	TGTGCCAGCAGTTCCGACCATGCCACAGATACGCAGTATTTT	CASSSDHATDTQYF
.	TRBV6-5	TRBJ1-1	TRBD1	TGTGCCAGCAGTTCCCGACAGGGGAGGAACACTGAAGCTTTCTTT	CASSSRQGRNTEAFF
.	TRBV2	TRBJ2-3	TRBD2	TGTGCCAGCAGTGAATTGCCTAGCGGGGGGCTCACAGATACGCAGTATTTT	CASSELPSGGLTDTQYF
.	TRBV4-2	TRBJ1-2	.	TGTGCCAGCAGCCTACAGGGCAGGGGAGATGGCTACACCTTC	CASSLQGRGDGYTF
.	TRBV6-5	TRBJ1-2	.	TGTGCCAGCAGTTACGGGGCTAACTATGGCTACACCTTC	CASSYGANYGYTF
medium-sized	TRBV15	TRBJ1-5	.	TGTGCCACCAGCAGAGATAGGGGGAGGAATCAGCCCCAGCATTTT	CATSRDRGRNQPQHF
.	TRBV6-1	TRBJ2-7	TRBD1	TGTGCCAGCAGTGAATGGGGGTGGGACAGGGGGATAGGCGAGCAGTACTTC	CASSEWGWDRGIGEQYF
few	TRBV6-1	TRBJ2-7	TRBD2	TGTGCCAGCAGTAGAGGGACTAGCTACGAGCAGTACTTC	CASSRGTSYEQYF
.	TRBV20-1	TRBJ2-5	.	TGCAGTGCTAGAAAGGGATCACAAGAGACCCAGTACTTC	CSARKGSQETQYF
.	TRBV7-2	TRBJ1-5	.	TGTGCCAGCGGCTTAGACGGTAGGGATCAGCCCCAGCATTTT	CASGLDGRDQPQHF
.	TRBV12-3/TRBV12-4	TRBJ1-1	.	TGTGCCAGCAGTTTCGAGGGATCCACTGAAGCTTTCTTT	CASSFEGSTEAFF